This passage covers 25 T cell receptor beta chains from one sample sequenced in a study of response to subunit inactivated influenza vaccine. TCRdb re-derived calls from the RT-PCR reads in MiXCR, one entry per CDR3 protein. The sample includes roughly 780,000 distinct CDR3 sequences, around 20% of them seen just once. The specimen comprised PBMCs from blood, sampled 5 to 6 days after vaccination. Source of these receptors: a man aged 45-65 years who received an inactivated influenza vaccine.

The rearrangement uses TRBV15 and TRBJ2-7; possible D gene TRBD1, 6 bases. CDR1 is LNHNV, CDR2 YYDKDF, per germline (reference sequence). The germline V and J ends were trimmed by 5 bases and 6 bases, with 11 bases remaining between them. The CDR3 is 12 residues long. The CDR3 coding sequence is TGTGCCACCAGCGGTCCACAGGGCGAGCAGTACTTC. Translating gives CATSGPQGEQYF.

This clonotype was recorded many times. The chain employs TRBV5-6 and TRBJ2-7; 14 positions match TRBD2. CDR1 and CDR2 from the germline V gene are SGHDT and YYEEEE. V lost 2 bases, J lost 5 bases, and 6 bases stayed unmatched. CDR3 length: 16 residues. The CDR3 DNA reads TGTGCCAGCAGCTTTCGGACTAGCGGGAGGTCAGACGAGCAGTACTTC. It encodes CASSFRTSGRSDEQYF.

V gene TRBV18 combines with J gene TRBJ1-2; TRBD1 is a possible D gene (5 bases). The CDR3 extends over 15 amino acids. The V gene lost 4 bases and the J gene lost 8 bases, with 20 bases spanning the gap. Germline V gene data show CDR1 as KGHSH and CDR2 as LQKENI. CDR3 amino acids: CASSRTSGTEEGYTF. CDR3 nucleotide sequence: TGTGCCAGCTCACGCACTTCGGGGACCGAGGAGGGCTACACCTTC.

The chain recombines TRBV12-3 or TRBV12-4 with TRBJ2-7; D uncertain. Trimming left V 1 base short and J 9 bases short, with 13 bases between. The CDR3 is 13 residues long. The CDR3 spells CASSLESLFGQYF. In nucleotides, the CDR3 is TGTGCCAGCAGTTTAGAGAGTCTCTTTGGGCAGTACTTC.

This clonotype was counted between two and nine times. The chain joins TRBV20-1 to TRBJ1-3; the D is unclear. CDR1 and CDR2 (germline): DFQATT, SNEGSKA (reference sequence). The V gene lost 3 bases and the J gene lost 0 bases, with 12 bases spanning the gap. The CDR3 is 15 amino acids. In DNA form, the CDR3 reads TGCAGTGCTAGTTTCCAGACTAACTCTGGAAACACCATATATTTT. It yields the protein CSASFQTNSGNTIYF.

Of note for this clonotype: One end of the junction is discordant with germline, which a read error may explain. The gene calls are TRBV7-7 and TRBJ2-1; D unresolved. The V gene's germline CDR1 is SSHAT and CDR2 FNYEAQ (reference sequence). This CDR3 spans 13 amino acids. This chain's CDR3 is CASSVSGTNEQFF. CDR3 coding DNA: TGTGCTAGCAGCGTTTCCGGCACCAATGAGCAGTTCTTC.

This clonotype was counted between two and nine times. The DNA for the CDR3 is TGTGCCAGCAGTTACTCGACTAGTCAAGAGACCCAGTACTTC. It translates to CASSYSTSQETQYF. The chain links TRBV6-5 to TRBJ2-5; a weak D match, TRBD2 (6 bases). The CDR3 length is 14 residues. The V and J ends lost 0 bases and 2 bases respectively, with 7 bases between them. The germline V gene encodes CDR1 MNHEY and CDR2 SVGAGI.

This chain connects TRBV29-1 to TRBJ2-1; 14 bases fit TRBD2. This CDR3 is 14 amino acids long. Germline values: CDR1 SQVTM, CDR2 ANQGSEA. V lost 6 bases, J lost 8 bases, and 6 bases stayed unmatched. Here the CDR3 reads CSVPTSGRGDEQFF. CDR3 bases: TGCAGCGTACCGACTAGCGGGAGGGGAGATGAGCAGTTCTTC.

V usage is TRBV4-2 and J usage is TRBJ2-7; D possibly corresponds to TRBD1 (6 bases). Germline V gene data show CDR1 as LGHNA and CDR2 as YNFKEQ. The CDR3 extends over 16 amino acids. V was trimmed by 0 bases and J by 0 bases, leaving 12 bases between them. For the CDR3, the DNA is TGTGCCAGCAGCCAAGATTGGACAGCGAGCTCCTACGAGCAGTACTTC. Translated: CASSQDWTASSYEQYF.

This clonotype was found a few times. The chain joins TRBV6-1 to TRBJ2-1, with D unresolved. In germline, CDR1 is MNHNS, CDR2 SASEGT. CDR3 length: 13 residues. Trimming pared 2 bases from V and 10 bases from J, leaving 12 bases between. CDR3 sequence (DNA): TGTGCCAGCAGTGAATTTAATTTGGGCGAGCAGTTCTTC. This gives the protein CASSEFNLGEQFF.

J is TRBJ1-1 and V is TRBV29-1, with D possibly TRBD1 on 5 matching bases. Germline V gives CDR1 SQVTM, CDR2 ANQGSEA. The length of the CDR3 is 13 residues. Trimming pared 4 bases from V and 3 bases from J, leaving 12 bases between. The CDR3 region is CSVARDQDTEAFF. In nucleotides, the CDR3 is TGCAGCGTTGCCAGGGATCAGGACACTGAAGCTTTCTTT.

CDR3 sequence: CASSLAGQGGADTQYF. In DNA form, the CDR3 reads TGTGCCAGCAGTCTCGCGGGACAGGGGGGCGCAGATACGCAGTATTTT. This rearrangement joins TRBV25-1 to TRBJ2-3; 11 bases align to TRBD1. J was trimmed by 4 bases and V by 5 bases; bases with no gene match: 8. This CDR3 spans 16 amino acids. Looked up from germline, CDR1 is MGHDK and CDR2 is SYGVNS. Full variable domain (missing parts from reference TRBV25-1 and TRBJ2-3): EADIYQTPRYLVIGTGKKITLECSQTMGHDKMYWYQQDPGMELHLIHYSYGVNSTEKGDLSSESTVSRIRTEHFPLTLESARPSHTSQYLCASSLAGQGGADTQYFGPGTRLTVL.

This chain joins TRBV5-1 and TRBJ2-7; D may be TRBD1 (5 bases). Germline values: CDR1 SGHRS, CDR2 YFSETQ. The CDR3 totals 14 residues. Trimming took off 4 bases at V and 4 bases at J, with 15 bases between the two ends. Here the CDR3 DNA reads TGCGCCAGCAGCCCCTCGCAGGGTAATTACGAGCAGTACTTC. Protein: CASSPSQGNYEQYF.

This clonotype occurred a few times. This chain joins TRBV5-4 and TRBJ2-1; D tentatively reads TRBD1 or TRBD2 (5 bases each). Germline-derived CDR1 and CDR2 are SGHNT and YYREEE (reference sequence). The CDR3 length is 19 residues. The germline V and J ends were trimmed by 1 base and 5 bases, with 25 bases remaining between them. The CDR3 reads CASSLFRGQGLFFDNEQFF. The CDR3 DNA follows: TGTGCCAGCAGCTTGTTTAGAGGGCAGGGTTTGTTCTTTGACAATGAGCAGTTCTTC.

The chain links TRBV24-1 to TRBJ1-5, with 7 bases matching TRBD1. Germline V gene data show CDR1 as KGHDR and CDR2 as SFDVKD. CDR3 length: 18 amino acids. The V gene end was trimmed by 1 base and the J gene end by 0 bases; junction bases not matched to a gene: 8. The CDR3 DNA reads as TGTGCCACCAGTGATTTCACCGACAGGGATTATAGCAATCAGCCCCAGCATTTT. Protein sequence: CATSDFTDRDYSNQPQHF.

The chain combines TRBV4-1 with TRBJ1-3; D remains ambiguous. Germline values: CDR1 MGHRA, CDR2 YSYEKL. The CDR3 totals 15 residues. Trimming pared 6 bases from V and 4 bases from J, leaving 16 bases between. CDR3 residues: CASSLTGLKGNTIYF. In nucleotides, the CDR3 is TGCGCCAGCAGTTTAACGGGGTTAAAAGGAAACACCATATATTTT.

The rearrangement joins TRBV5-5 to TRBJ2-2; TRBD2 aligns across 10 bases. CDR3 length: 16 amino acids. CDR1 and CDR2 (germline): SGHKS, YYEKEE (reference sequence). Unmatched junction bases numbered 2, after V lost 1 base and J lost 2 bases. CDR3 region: CASSLSSGGNTGELFF. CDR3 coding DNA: TGTGCCAGCAGCTTGTCTAGCGGGGGAAACACCGGGGAGCTGTTTTTT.

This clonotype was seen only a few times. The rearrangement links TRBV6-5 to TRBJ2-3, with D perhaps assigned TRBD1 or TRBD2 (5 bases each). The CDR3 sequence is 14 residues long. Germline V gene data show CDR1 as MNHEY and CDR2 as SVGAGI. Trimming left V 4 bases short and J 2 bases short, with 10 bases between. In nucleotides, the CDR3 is TGTGCCAGCAGTTCCGGGACGTACACAGATACGCAGTATTTT. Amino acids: CASSSGTYTDTQYF.

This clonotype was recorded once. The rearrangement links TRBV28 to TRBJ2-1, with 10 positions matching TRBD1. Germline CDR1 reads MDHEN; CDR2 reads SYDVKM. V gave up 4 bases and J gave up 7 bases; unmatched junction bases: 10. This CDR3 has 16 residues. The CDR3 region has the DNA TGTGCCAGCAGTTCGGTAGACAGGGGGCTAAGGAATGAGCAGTTCTTC. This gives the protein CASSSVDRGLRNEQFF.

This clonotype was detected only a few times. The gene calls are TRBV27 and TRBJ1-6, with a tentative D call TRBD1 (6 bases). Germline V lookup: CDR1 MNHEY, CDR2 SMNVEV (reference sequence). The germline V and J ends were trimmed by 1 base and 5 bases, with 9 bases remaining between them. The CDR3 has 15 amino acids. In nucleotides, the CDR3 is TGTGCCAGCAGTTTATTAGGGGGGGATAATTCACCCCTCCACTTT. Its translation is CASSLLGGDNSPLHF.

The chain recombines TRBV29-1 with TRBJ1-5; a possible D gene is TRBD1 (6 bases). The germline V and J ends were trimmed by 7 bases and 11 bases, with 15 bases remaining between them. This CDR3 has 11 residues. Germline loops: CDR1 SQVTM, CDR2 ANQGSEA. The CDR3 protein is CSALGGGSQHF. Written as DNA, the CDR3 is TGCAGCGCATTAGGGGGGGGATCCCAGCATTTT.

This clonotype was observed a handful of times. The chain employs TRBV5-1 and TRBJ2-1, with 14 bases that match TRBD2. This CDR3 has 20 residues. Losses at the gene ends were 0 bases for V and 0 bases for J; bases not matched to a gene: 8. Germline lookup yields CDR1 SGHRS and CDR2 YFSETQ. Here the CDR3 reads CASSLAGLAGATSSYNEQFF. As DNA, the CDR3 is TGCGCCAGCAGCTTGGCGGGACTAGCGGGGGCCACCAGCTCCTACAATGAGCAGTTCTTC.

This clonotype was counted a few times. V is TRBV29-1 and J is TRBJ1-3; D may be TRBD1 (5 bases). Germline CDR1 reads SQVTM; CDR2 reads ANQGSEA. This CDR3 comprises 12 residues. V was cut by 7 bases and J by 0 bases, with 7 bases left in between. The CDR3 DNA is TGCAGCGCGCAGGGCTCTGGAAACACCATATATTTT. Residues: CSAQGSGNTIYF.

CDR3 DNA: TGCGCCAGCAGCTTGGAAGGCAGGTTGGCGGAGACCCAGTACTTC. Amino acid sequence: CASSLEGRLAETQYF. The V gene is TRBV5-1, the J gene TRBJ2-5; no firm D call. V was trimmed by 0 bases and J by 5 bases, leaving 14 bases between them. Per the germline V gene, CDR1 is SGHRS and CDR2 is YFSETQ. The CDR3 length is 15 residues.

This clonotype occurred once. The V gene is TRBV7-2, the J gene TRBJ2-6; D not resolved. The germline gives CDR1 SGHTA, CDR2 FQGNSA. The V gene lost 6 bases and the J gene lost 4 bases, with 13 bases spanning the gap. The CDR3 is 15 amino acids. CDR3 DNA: TGTGCCAGCAGTTCGTCGGCAGCGGGGGCCAACGTCCTGACTTTC. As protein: CASSSSAAGANVLTF.